This TCR beta chain comes out of a study of shared clonotypes between healthy human individuals. Germline values: CDR1 LGHNA, CDR2 YNFKEQ. The length of the CDR3 is 22 residues. J was trimmed by 0 bases and V by 3 bases; bases with no gene match: 22. Per sorted-subset replicate PCR, input was around 200 ng DNA, representing roughly 29,000 T cell genomes. Clones were read by immunoSEQ multiplex PCR, and TCRdb kept only the in-frame ones, dropping some. The sample has over a million clones, about 98.5% seen once. Specimen: naive CD4+ T cells sorted from blood. Regarding subset: CD45RA+ positively selected. The chain links TRBV4-2 to TRBJ2-1; 8 bases map to TRBD2. The clonotype comes from a man aged 25 to 45 in good health. CDR3 loop: CASSQELAAAPYKRSSYNEQFF. The CDR3 DNA follows: TGTGCCAGCAGCCAGGAACTAGCGGCGGCTCCCTACAAAAGGAGCTCCTACAATGAGCAGTTCTTC.